Each of the 20 T cell receptor beta chains below was sequenced from the same sample in a study of blood T cell repertoires in COVID-19 (dated by TCRdb to about 2020). Library construction relied on the immunoSEQ multiplex PCR assay. In its TCRdb copy, this immuneACCESS table keeps in-frame sequences only and misses some clones. Where compared with another copy, unresolved V genes explain less than half of these, and the others have no known cause. The sample table holds hundreds of thousands of clones, of which approximately 86% were seen once. 0.75% to 1% of the sample lies in the top ten. The sample consisted of PBMCs or T cells enriched from blood (not recorded which). The receptor set was obtained from a young woman who had recovered from COVID-19.

The rearrangement links TRBV3-1 (or the pseudogene TRBV3-2) to TRBJ1-1; the D is unclear. The CDR3 consists of 17 residues. Between the trimmed V and J ends, which lost 0 bases and 1 base, there was a span of 15 bases. Germline V lookup: CDR1 LGHDT, CDR2 YNNKEL (reference sequence). CDR3: CASSQDPAGGPNTEAFF. The DNA for the CDR3 is TGTGCCAGCAGCCAAGATCCTGCGGGTGGGCCGAACACTGAAGCTTTCTTT.

A word on this clone: Other nucleotide sequences in the sample specify the same CDR3. V is TRBV7-2 and J is TRBJ1-5; a weak D match, TRBD1 (6 bases). Trimming took 4 bases from V and 2 from J, leaving 6 bases between them. Germline V CDR1 and CDR2: SGHTA, FQGNSA. The CDR3 is made up of 13 amino acids. The DNA for the CDR3 is TGTGCCAGCAGCTACAGGGGCAATCAGCCCCAGCATTTT. It translates to CASSYRGNQPQHF.

V usage is TRBV5-6 and J usage is TRBJ1-5; TRBD1 matches at 7 bases. Losses at the gene ends were 1 base for V and 3 bases for J; bases not matched to a gene: 7. CDR1 and CDR2 (germline): SGHDT, YYEEEE. This CDR3 spans 16 amino acids. The CDR3 DNA reads as TGTGCCAGCAGCTTGAACAGGGGATGGGACAATCAGCCCCAGCATTTT. Translating gives CASSLNRGWDNQPQHF.

Remarks on this clone: The sample carries other DNA sequences with the same CDR3. This chain uses TRBV5-1 with TRBJ1-1; D possibly corresponds to TRBD1 (6 bases). Trimming cost V 0 bases and J 2 bases, with 8 bases left between them. There are 14 residues in the CDR3. CDR1 is SGHRS and CDR2 is YFSETQ in the germline V gene. The CDR3 nucleotides are TGCGCCAGCAGCTTGGACAGGGCCAACACTGAAGCTTTCTTT. Its protein is CASSLDRANTEAFF.

The V call is TRBV19, the J call TRBJ2-7; D is possibly TRBD1 (5 bases). Germline-derived CDR1 and CDR2 are LNHDA and SQIVND (reference sequence). The CDR3 has 14 amino acids. V was pared by 1 base and J by 1 base, with 8 bases between. The DNA for the CDR3 is TGTGCCAGTAGTATAGTGGGGCAGTCCTACGAGCAGTACTTC. Protein sequence: CASSIVGQSYEQYF. The complete variable domain, with remaining parts taken from reference TRBV19 and TRBJ2-7, reads DGGITQSPKYLFRKEGQNVTLSCEQNLNHDAMYWYRQDPGQGLRLIYYSQIVNDFQKGDIAEGYSVSREKKESFPLTVTSAQKNPTAFYLCASSIVGQSYEQYFGPGTRLTVT.

This clone was observed once. V is TRBV5-1 and J is TRBJ2-7, with D possibly matching TRBD1 (5 bases). V lost 4 bases to trimming and J lost 0 bases, with 11 bases between them. The CDR3 length is 14 residues. Germline V gene data show CDR1 as SGHRS and CDR2 as YFSETQ. The CDR3 region is CASSPSTVSYEQYF. The CDR3 DNA is TGCGCCAGCAGCCCCTCGACAGTCTCCTACGAGCAGTACTTC.

The rearrangement uses TRBV7-2 and TRBJ1-5; TRBD1 agrees at 9 bases. The V gene's germline CDR1 is SGHTA and CDR2 FQGNSA. The length of the CDR3 is 16 residues. After removal of 1 base from V and 4 bases from J, the junction contained 5 bases not matched to a gene. CDR3 sequence: CASSLGDRVTNQPQHF. The CDR3 nucleotides are TGTGCCAGCAGCTTAGGGGACAGGGTAACAAATCAGCCCCAGCATTTT.

The J gene is TRBJ2-7, the V gene TRBV27, with TRBD2 as a possible D gene (5 bases). Looked up from germline, CDR1 is MNHEY and CDR2 is SMNVEV (reference sequence). This CDR3 has 13 amino acids. The germline V and J ends were trimmed by 3 bases and 2 bases, with 8 bases remaining between them. CDR3 sequence reads: CASSFGIPYEQYF. CDR3 sequence (DNA): TGTGCCAGCAGTTTCGGGATCCCCTACGAGCAGTACTTC.

The rearrangement uses TRBV6-6 and TRBJ2-1, with 14 positions matching TRBD2. CDR3 length equals 16 residues. The J segment lost 7 bases and the V segment lost 4 bases, leaving 6 bases of the junction unmatched. CDR1 and CDR2 (germline): MNHNY, SVGAGI (reference sequence). The CDR3 loop reads CASSLPGLAGVNEQFF. The CDR3 DNA reads as TGTGCCAGCAGTTTACCGGGACTAGCGGGAGTTAATGAGCAGTTCTTC.

Here the CDR3 reads CASSLPSLGIYDGNTIYF. In DNA form, the CDR3 reads TGTGCCAGCAGCCTCCCTTCATTGGGCATCTACGATGGAAACACCATATATTTT. This sequence joins TRBV28 and TRBJ1-3; D is unresolved. V was trimmed by 6 bases and J by 3 bases, leaving 24 bases between them. CDR1 is MDHEN and CDR2 is SYDVKM in the germline V gene. The CDR3 is 18 residues long. Full variable domain (outside the CDR3, taken from reference TRBV28 and TRBJ1-3): DVKVTQSSRYLVKRTGEKVFLECVQDMDHENMFWYRQDPGLGLRLIYFSYDVKMKEKGDIPEGYSVSREKKERFSLILESASTNQTSMYLCASSLPSLGIYDGNTIYFGEGSWLTVV.

This clone has a handful of counts. The CDR3 sequence is CASSQDGQAGYNEQFF. The CDR3 DNA follows: TGCGCCAGCAGCCAAGATGGGCAGGCTGGGTACAATGAGCAGTTCTTC. This rearrangement joins TRBV4-1 to TRBJ2-1; no firm D call. This CDR3 is built from 16 residues. Trimming pared 0 bases from V and 4 bases from J, leaving 13 bases between. The germline CDR1 and CDR2 sequences are MGHRA and YSYEKL.

This sequence joins TRBV2 and TRBJ2-2; D may be TRBD1 (5 bases). This CDR3 comprises 12 residues. Germline CDR1 is SNHLY and CDR2 is FYNNEI. The V gene lost 11 bases and the J gene lost 5 bases, with 12 bases spanning the gap. CDR3 amino acids: CAHLRGTGELFF. CDR3 nucleotide sequence: TGTGCCCATCTAAGGGGTACCGGGGAGCTGTTTTTT.

This chain joins TRBV25-1 and TRBJ2-3; no clear D gene. Per germline, CDR1 MGHDK and CDR2 SYGVNS. This CDR3 comprises 15 residues. Trimming shortened V by 6 bases and J by 2 bases, and 15 bases separated the two germline ends. This chain's CDR3 is CASSLLGGHTDTQYF. In DNA, the CDR3 is TGTGCCAGCAGCCTATTAGGTGGGCACACAGATACGCAGTATTTT.

This chain connects TRBV27 to TRBJ2-1; TRBD1 agrees at 7 bases. J lost 7 bases, V lost 4 bases, and 10 bases had no gene match. Germline V gene sequence: CDR1 MNHEY, CDR2 SMNVEV (reference sequence). This CDR3 comprises 15 residues. CDR3 residues: CASSYLGTESNEQFF. In DNA, the CDR3 is TGTGCCAGCAGTTACCTAGGGACAGAAAGTAATGAGCAGTTCTTC.

This clone turned up a few times. V and J are TRBV2 and TRBJ1-3; 7 bases line up with TRBD1. Losses at the gene ends were 6 bases for V and 3 bases for J; bases not matched to a gene: 11. The CDR3 totals 16 residues. Germline CDR1 and CDR2: SNHLY and FYNNEI. The DNA for the CDR3 is TGTGCCAGCAGAGACGATACGACAGGGCGTGGAAACACCATATATTTT. Amino acid sequence: CASRDDTTGRGNTIYF.

This rearrangement joins TRBV27 to TRBJ1-5, with a tentative D call TRBD1 (5 bases). Germline assignment: CDR1 MNHEY and CDR2 SMNVEV (reference sequence). V shed 6 bases and J shed 7 bases, with 19 bases lying between them. The CDR3 runs 15 residues. CDR3 coding DNA: TGTGCCAGCAGAAAAGACGTGGGGCAGTACCAGCCCCAGCATTTT. This encodes CASRKDVGQYQPQHF.

The chain has TRBV9 and TRBJ2-3; TRBD2 is a possible D gene (5 bases). CDR1 is SGDLS and CDR2 is YYNGEE in the germline V gene. This CDR3 has 15 amino acids. The germline V and J ends were trimmed by 1 base and 2 bases, with 11 bases remaining between them. The CDR3 protein is CASSVTSLFTDTQYF. Here the CDR3 DNA reads TGTGCCAGCAGCGTAACTAGTCTCTTCACAGATACGCAGTATTTT.

V and J are TRBV11-2 and TRBJ1-1; no clear D. The germline CDR1 and CDR2 sequences are SGHAT and FQNNGV. CDR3 length equals 13 residues. V lost 3 bases, J lost 1 base, and 6 bases lay in between. This chain's CDR3 is CASSFRENTEAFF. In nucleotides, the CDR3 is TGTGCCAGCAGCTTTCGAGAGAACACTGAAGCTTTCTTT. Together with reference TRBV11-2 and TRBJ1-1, the CDR3 gives the full variable domain: EAGVAQSPRYKIIEKRQSVAFWCNPISGHATLYWYQQILGQGPKLLIQFQNNGVVDDSQLPKDRFSAERLKGVDSTLKIQPAKLEDSAVYLCASSFRENTEAFFGQGTRLTVV.

The chain recombines TRBV24-1 with TRBJ2-5; 8 nucleotides align to TRBD1. There are 12 residues in the CDR3. Germline loops: CDR1 KGHDR, CDR2 SFDVKD. The ends lost 11 bases at V and 4 bases at J; junction bases unmatched: 5. In nucleotides, the CDR3 is TGTGCCATCCAGGGGGCCCGAGAGACCCAGTACTTC. Translation gives CAIQGARETQYF.

The chain is built from TRBV7-3 and TRBJ2-2; 8 nucleotides line up with TRBD1. Germline loops: CDR1 SGHTA, CDR2 FQGTGA. The CDR3 loop spans 14 amino acids. With 3 bases clipped from V and 4 bases from J, the junction kept 1 base outside the gene matches. CDR3 protein: CASSFGQGTGELFF. As DNA, the CDR3 is TGTGCCAGCAGCTTCGGACAGGGCACCGGGGAGCTGTTTTTT.